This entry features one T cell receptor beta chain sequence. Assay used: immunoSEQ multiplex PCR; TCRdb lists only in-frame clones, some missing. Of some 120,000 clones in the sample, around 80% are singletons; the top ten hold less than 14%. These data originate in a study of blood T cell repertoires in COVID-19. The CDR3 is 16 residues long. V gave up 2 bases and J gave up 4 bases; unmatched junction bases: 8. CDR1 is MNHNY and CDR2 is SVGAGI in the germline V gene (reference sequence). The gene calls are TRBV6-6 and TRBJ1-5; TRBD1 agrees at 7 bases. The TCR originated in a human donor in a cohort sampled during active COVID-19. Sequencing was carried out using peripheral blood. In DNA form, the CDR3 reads TGTGCCAGCAGTTACGATATAAGGGGGCGGAATCAGCCCCAGCATTTT. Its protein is CASSYDIRGRNQPQHF.